This T cell receptor (beta chain) was obtained from a study of tumor-infiltrating lymphocytes in oesophageal squamous cell carcinoma. There are many counts of this clonotype. One entry per CDR3 protein results from TCRdb running MiXCR on the PCR reads. The sample yields 15,000 to 20,000 distinct CDR3 sequences, more than 40% seen once. Sequencing was performed on normal esophageal tissue next to the tumor. The clonotype originates from a male donor with esophageal squamous cell carcinoma.

CDR3: CASSMGYNEQFF. CDR3 bases: TGTGCCAGTAGTATGGGTTACAATGAGCAGTTCTTC. V is TRBV19 and J is TRBJ2-1, with D uncertain. The V and J ends lost 3 bases and 4 bases respectively, with 4 bases between them. Germline V gene data show CDR1 as LNHDA and CDR2 as SQIVND (reference sequence). This CDR3 is 12 amino acids long. Variable domain in full (rest from reference TRBV19 and TRBJ2-1): DGGITQSPKYLFRKEGQNVTLSCEQNLNHDAMYWYRQDPGQGLRLIYYSQIVNDFQKGDIAEGYSVSREKKESFPLTVTSAQKNPTAFYLCASSMGYNEQFFGPGTRLTVL.